This is a list of T cell receptor beta chains from one sample in a study of T cell changes during pregnancy in multiple sclerosis. Sequencing was performed with immunoSEQ multiplex PCR; in TCRdb, only in-frame clones are kept and a portion is missing. The sample contains 35,000 to 50,000 clones, 80% to 95% of which appear only once. The sequencing here drew on CD4+ T cells from peripheral blood mononuclear cells, taken in the first trimester of pregnancy. The receptors shown here come from a female donor with multiple sclerosis, enrolled in a pregnancy study. Each CDR3 is given with its conserved first and last residue. D genes are given only for firm matches. Clone size, where shown, is once, few, many, or a class for clones that have expanded.

TRBJ2-7	TRBV29-1	.	.	TGCAGCGTTGTGTCCGGGAGACGATCCTACGAGCAGTACTTC	CSVVSGRRSYEQYF
TRBJ1-4	TRBV7-6	.	.	TGTGCCAGCAGCTTAACTCCCAGGGCCGAAAAACTGTTTTTT	CASSLTPRAEKLFF
TRBJ1-4	TRBV15	once	TRBD1	TGTGCCACCAGCAGAGGGGGACAGGGGCCGGGGAAACTGTTTTTT	CATSRGGQGPGKLFF
TRBJ2-7	TRBV28	.	TRBD1	TGTGCCAGCAGCAGTACAGGGGACTACGAGCAGTACTTC	CASSSTGDYEQYF
TRBJ2-2	TRBV4-1	.	TRBD2	TGCGCCAGCAGCCAATTCGGACTAGGGGCCGGGGAGCTGTTTTTT	CASSQFGLGAGELFF
TRBJ1-2	TRBV28	.	.	TGTGCCAGCAGTCCGATACAGGGTACACAGGCTATCTATGGCTACACCTTC	CASSPIQGTQAIYGYTF
TRBJ2-1	TRBV4-2	once	TRBD2	TGTGCCAGCAGCCAAGGACGGGGACTAGCGGGAGGGCCGGGGGATGAGCAGTTCTTC	CASSQGRGLAGGPGDEQFF
TRBJ2-7	TRBV7-9	once	.	TGTGCCAGCAGCTTGGGCGGGCCTCCCTACGAGCAGTACTTC	CASSLGGPPYEQYF
TRBJ1-1	TRBV19	.	.	TGTGCCAGTAGTCCCGGGAGACGGGAGGACACTGAAGCTTTCTTT	CASSPGRREDTEAFF
TRBJ2-5	TRBV5-1	.	TRBD2	TGCGCCAGCAGCGGAGGGACTAGCCGATGGGGGGAGACCCAGTACTTC	CASSGGTSRWGETQYF
TRBJ1-2	TRBV5-1	medium-sized	TRBD1	TGCGCCAGCAGCTACAGACAGGGGGGCTATGGCTACACCTTC	CASSYRQGGYGYTF
TRBJ1-2	TRBV30	.	.	TGTGCCTGGAGTGTAGGCTACCGGAGCTATGGCTACACCTTC	CAWSVGYRSYGYTF
TRBJ1-2	TRBV14	.	TRBD1	TGTGCCAGCAGCCAAACTACACAGGGGACTCCGAGGGGAGGCTACACCTTC	CASSQTTQGTPRGGYTF
TRBJ2-1	TRBV7-8	.	.	TGTGCCAGCAGCTTTTCGCGGATACCTACCAATGAGCAGTTCTTC	CASSFSRIPTNEQFF
TRBJ1-5	TRBV7-2	.	.	TGTGCCAGCAGCTTAAACGGGGGGGCTACTAGGTATCAGCCCCAGCATTTT	CASSLNGGATRYQPQHF
TRBJ2-1	TRBV6-1	.	TRBD2	TGTGCCAGCAGTGATTGGAAGGGAGCGGGAGATGAGCAGTTCTTC	CASSDWKGAGDEQFF
TRBJ1-3	TRBV5-1	.	TRBD1	TGCGCCAGCAGCTTTGACAGGGCTGGCACCATATATTTT	CASSFDRAGTIYF
TRBJ2-3	TRBV19	.	TRBD1	TGTGCCACCCGGACAGGGTCAGATACGCAGTATTTT	CATRTGSDTQYF
TRBJ2-1	TRBV5-1	.	.	TGCGCCAGCAGCGGGGTTGCGGGACTCTACAATGAGCAGTTCTTC	CASSGVAGLYNEQFF
TRBJ1-2	TRBV28	.	.	TGTGCCAGCAGTCCGACTTATGGCTACACCTTC	CASSPTYGYTF
TRBJ1-4	TRBV15	.	.	TGTGCCACCAGCAGAGCTAGATCCAGTTATGAAAAACTGTTTTTT	CATSRARSSYEKLFF
TRBJ2-2	TRBV9	.	.	TGTGCCAGCAGCGTAGAGTCCGACACCCTCACCGGGGAGCTGTTTTTT	CASSVESDTLTGELFF
TRBJ1-5	TRBV29-1	few	TRBD1	TGCAGCGCCTCGACAGGGCTTCATCAGCCCCAGCATTTT	CSASTGLHQPQHF
TRBJ1-2	TRBV6-5	many	TRBD1	TGTGCCAGCAAAGCCCGACAGGGGGCTCGTGGCTACACCTTC	CASKARQGARGYTF
TRBJ2-3	TRBV5-1	.	.	TGCGCCAGCAGCTTGGTATCCCTTAGCACAGATACGCAGTATTTT	CASSLVSLSTDTQYF
TRBJ1-2	TRBV4-1	.	TRBD1	TGCGCCAGCAGCCAAGTGCAGGGGGCGAGGGGCTACACCTTC	CASSQVQGARGYTF